The T cell receptor beta chain under discussion was sequenced for a study of T cell repertoires in cytomegalovirus infection. Study as a whole: TCR beta signatures that were public indicated CMV infection and matching HLA type. Notes on the study in general: CMV carriers having the relevant HLA were flagged by cumulative public TCR beta family frequency. What dominated the ex vivo response were HLA-C-restricted CMV-specific TCR beta clonotypes.

This clonotype has just a few counts. Its matching antigen is unknown. The V end was cut by 4 bases, the J end by 0 bases, with 7 bases between. This CDR3 has 12 residues. Germline V gene data show CDR1 as DFQATT and CDR2 as SNEGSKA (reference sequence). TCRdb independently ran MiXCR on the reads; one entry per CDR3 protein. The table includes 630,000 or so distinct CDR3 sequences, 24% detected once. The receptor's source is a human donor in good health (CMV status not recorded). Some clones in this sample may be carry-over from other donors' samples. Specimen: CD8+ T cells from PBMCs. The chain uses TRBV20-1 and TRBJ2-7; the D is unclear. In nucleotides, the CDR3 is TGCAGTGCTACAGACGGCTCCTACGAGCAGTACTTC. Translation gives CSATDGSYEQYF.